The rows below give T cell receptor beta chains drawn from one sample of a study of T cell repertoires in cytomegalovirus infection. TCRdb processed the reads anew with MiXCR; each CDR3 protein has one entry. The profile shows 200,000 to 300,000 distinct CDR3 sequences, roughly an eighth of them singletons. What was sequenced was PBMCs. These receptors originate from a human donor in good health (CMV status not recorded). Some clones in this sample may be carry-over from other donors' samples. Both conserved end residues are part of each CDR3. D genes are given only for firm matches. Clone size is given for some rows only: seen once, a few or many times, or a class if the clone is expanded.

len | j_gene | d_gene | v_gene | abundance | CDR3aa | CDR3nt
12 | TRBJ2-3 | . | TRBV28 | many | CASSQNADTQYF | TGTGCCAGCAGCCAGAATGCAGATACGCAGTATTTT
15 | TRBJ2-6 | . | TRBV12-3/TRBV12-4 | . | CASSRRGSGANVLTF | TGTGCCAGCAGCCGCCGCGGGTCTGGGGCCAACGTCCTGACTTTC
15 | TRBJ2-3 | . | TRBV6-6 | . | CASSTRQSNTDTQYF | TGTGCCAGCAGTACTCGACAGTCCAACACAGATACGCAGTATTTT
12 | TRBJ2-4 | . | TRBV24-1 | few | CATSDRGDIQYF | TGTGCCACCAGTGATCGGGGAGACATTCAGTACTTC
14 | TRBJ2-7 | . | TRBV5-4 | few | CASSFSGTPREQYF | TGTGCCAGCAGCTTTTCAGGGACTCCCCGCGAGCAGTACTTC
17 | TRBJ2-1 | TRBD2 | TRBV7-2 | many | CASSLVRATSHYNEQFF | TGTGCCAGCAGCTTAGTAAGGGCGACTAGCCATTACAATGAGCAGTTCTTC
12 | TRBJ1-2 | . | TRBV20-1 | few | CSAPLQAYGYTF | TGCAGTGCTCCCCTTCAGGCCTATGGCTACACCTTC
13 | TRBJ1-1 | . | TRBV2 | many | CASWGVVETEAFF | TGTGCCAGCTGGGGTGTCGTGGAAACTGAAGCTTTCTTT
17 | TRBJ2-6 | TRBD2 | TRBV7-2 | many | CASSLIAGGSGANVLTF | TGTGCCAGCAGCTTAATAGCGGGAGGGTCTGGGGCCAACGTCCTGACTTTC
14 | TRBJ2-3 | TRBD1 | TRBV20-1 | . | CSALDRGRTDTQYF | TGCAGTGCTTTGGACAGGGGGCGCACAGATACGCAGTATTTT
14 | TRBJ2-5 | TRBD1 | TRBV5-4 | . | CASSRTGGQETQYF | TGTGCCAGCAGCCGGACAGGAGGACAAGAGACCCAGTACTTC
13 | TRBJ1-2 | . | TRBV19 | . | CASSIEGLYGYTF | TGTGCCAGTAGTATAGAGGGTCTCTATGGCTACACCTTC
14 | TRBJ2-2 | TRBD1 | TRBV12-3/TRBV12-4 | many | CASSDRDRTGELFF | TGTGCCAGCTCGGACAGGGATCGAACCGGGGAGCTGTTTTTT
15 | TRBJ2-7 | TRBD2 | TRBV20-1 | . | CSARDFRSGGDEQYF | TGCAGTGCTAGGGATTTTCGTAGCGGGGGAGACGAGCAGTACTTC
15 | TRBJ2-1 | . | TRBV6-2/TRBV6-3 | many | CASSFTPASYNEQFF | TGTGCCAGCAGTTTCACTCCGGCAAGCTACAATGAGCAGTTCTTC
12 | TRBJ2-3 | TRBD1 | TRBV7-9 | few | CAGRRQGDPQYF | TGTGCCGGACGGAGACAGGGGGACCCGCAGTATTTT
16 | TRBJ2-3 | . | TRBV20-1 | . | CSASEETGLVSDTQYF | TGCAGTGCTAGCGAAGAGACAGGCCTCGTCTCCGATACGCAGTATTTT
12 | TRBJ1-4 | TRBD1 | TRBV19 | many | CAVGTGGEKLFF | TGTGCCGTCGGGACAGGGGGGGAAAAACTGTTTTTT
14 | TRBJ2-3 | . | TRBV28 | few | CASSFAPSTDTQYF | TGTGCCAGCAGTTTTGCCCCGAGCACAGATACGCAGTATTTT
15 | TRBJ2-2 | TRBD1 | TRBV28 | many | CASSSGTGQAGELFF | TGTGCCAGCAGTTCCGGGACAGGGCAGGCAGGGGAGCTGTTTTTT
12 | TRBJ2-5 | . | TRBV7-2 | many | CASSQGGETQYF | TGTGCCAGCAGCCAAGGAGGAGAGACCCAGTACTTC
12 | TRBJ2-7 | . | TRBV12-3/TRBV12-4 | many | CASSRESREQYF | TGTGCCAGCAGCCGAGAGAGTCGCGAGCAGTACTTC